This passage covers 18 T cell receptor beta chains from one sample sequenced in a study of blood T cells in healthy people across ages. Combining a sample-barcoded 5' primer with a J-beta primer mix, a second PCR ran for roughly 7 to 11 cycles. MiXCR was run by TCRdb on the 5' RACE reads, yielding one entry per CDR3 protein. The sample holds about 970,000 distinct CDR3 sequences, roughly 47% seen once. The specimen sequenced was blood. The receptor set was obtained from a woman in her sixties in good health.

This clonotype was observed a handful of times. This chain connects TRBV7-8 to TRBJ2-5; D perhaps matches TRBD1 (5 bases). V gave up 2 bases and J gave up 5 bases, with 12 bases separating them. The CDR3 totals 14 residues. CDR1 and CDR2 from the germline V gene are SGHVS and FQNEAQ. CDR3 sequence: CASSLYGRVETQYF. CDR3 nucleotides: TGTGCCAGCAGCTTATATGGCAGGGTGGAGACCCAGTACTTC.

The chain joins TRBV7-9 to TRBJ2-4; D may match TRBD1 or TRBD2 (7 bases each). CDR3 length: 14 residues. Germline V gene data show CDR1 as SEHNR and CDR2 as FQNEAQ (reference sequence). Trimming took 6 bases from V and 13 from J, leaving 22 bases between them. CDR3 in amino acids: CASSQDRVQGGQYF. For the CDR3, the DNA is TGTGCCAGCAGTCAAGACAGGGTTCAGGGGGGGCAGTACTTC.

Many counts were recorded for this clonotype. The chain joins TRBV2 to TRBJ2-7, with no clear D. V lost 5 bases to trimming and J lost 0 bases, with 5 bases between them. The germline V gene encodes CDR1 SNHLY and CDR2 FYNNEI. The length of the CDR3 is 12 residues. DNA for the CDR3: TGTGCCAGCAGTCGCGGCTCCTACGAGCAGTACTTC. It is translated as CASSRGSYEQYF.

The V gene is TRBV7-2, the J gene TRBJ1-2; 10 nucleotides match TRBD1. The germline V gene encodes CDR1 SGHTA and CDR2 FQGNSA. The CDR3 has 13 amino acids. J lost 6 bases, V lost 5 bases, and 3 bases had no gene match. CDR3 sequence: CASSRQGADGYTF. As DNA, the CDR3 is TGTGCCAGCAGCAGACAGGGGGCTGATGGCTACACCTTC.

This rearrangement joins TRBV5-8 to TRBJ1-6, with D perhaps TRBD1 (5 bases). Germline CDR1 reads SGHTS; CDR2 reads YDEGEE. This CDR3 comprises 17 residues. Between the trimmed V and J ends, which lost 4 bases and 2 bases, there was a span of 16 bases. In nucleotides, the CDR3 is TGTGCCAGCAGCCAATTTGGGGGGAGAACCTATAATTCACCCCTCCACTTT. It yields the protein CASSQFGGRTYNSPLHF.

CDR3 in DNA: TGTGCCAGCAGTGACCTTGGGGGGACCCGTTATGGCTACACCTTC. Translating gives CASSDLGGTRYGYTF. The rearrangement links TRBV12-3 or TRBV12-4 to TRBJ1-2; tentative D call: TRBD1 (5 bases). V was trimmed by 5 bases and J by 5 bases, leaving 18 bases between them. The CDR3 is 15 amino acids.

This clonotype was counted a few times. DNA for the CDR3: TGCGCCAGCAGCCAATGGCCTAGCGGGAGGACATCCTACGAGCAGTACTTC. This encodes CASSQWPSGRTSYEQYF. The genes are TRBV4-3 and TRBJ2-7; 11 positions match TRBD2. This CDR3 has 17 residues. The V and J ends lost 2 bases and 1 base, in that order; junction bases with no gene match: 7. Per germline, CDR1 LGHNA and CDR2 YSLEER.

This chain connects TRBV2 to TRBJ1-4; D is unresolved. V lost 6 bases, J lost 5 bases, and 10 bases lay in between. Looked up from germline, CDR1 is SNHLY and CDR2 is FYNNEI. This CDR3 has 13 amino acids. The CDR3 loop is CASRDDPNEKLFF. The CDR3 nucleotides read TGTGCCAGCAGGGACGACCCGAATGAAAAACTGTTTTTT. Using reference TRBV2 and TRBJ1-4 for the parts outside the CDR3, the full variable domain is EPEVTQTPSHQVTQMGQEVILRCVPISNHLYFYWYRQILGQKVEFLVSFYNNEISEKSEIFDDQFSVERPDGSNFTLKIRSTKLEDSAMYFCASRDDPNEKLFFGSGTQLSVL.

The chain combines TRBV29-1 with TRBJ2-3; no clear D. The CDR3 spans 15 residues. Trimming took off 1 base at V and 0 bases at J, with 11 bases between the two ends. Germline CDR1 SQVTM, CDR2 ANQGSEA. The CDR3 sequence: CSVEVYSSSTDTQYF. Here the CDR3 DNA reads TGCAGCGTTGAAGTGTACAGCTCTAGCACAGATACGCAGTATTTT.

This clonotype appeared many times. The chain recombines TRBV10-3 with TRBJ1-5; 8 positions match TRBD1. Germline CDR1 reads ENHRY; CDR2 reads SYGVKD. The CDR3 loop spans 12 amino acids. V lost 10 bases to trimming and J lost 3 bases; unmatched junction nucleotides: 2. This chain's CDR3 is CATQGDNQPQHF. As DNA, the CDR3 is TGTGCCACACAGGGGGACAATCAGCCCCAGCATTTT.

This clonotype was counted only a few times. The chain employs TRBV7-2 and TRBJ1-1; no reliable D call. Germline CDR1 and CDR2: SGHTA and FQGNSA. The CDR3 runs 14 residues. Trimming stripped 1 base from V and 4 bases from J, with 10 bases between. The CDR3 region has the DNA TGTGCCAGCAGCTTAGAAGGGCTACTCACTGAAGCTTTCTTT. Its translation is CASSLEGLLTEAFF.

J is TRBJ2-1 and V is TRBV7-9; 7 nucleotides match TRBD2. Germline lookup yields CDR1 SEHNR and CDR2 FQNEAQ (reference sequence). This CDR3 is 19 amino acids long. V shed 0 bases, J shed 0 bases, and the junction held 11 bases outside the gene matches. CDR3 nucleotide sequence: TGTGCCAGCAGCTTAGCGCCGTTGCGGGAGCCGAGCTCCTACAATGAGCAGTTCTTC. Protein: CASSLAPLREPSSYNEQFF.

The chain recombines TRBV7-9 with TRBJ2-7; D is unclear. Germline V gene data show CDR1 as SEHNR and CDR2 as FQNEAQ (reference sequence). The CDR3 is 12 amino acids. The V and J ends lost 1 base and 10 bases respectively, with 11 bases between them. The CDR3 spells CASSLGASGQYF. The DNA of the CDR3 is TGTGCCAGCAGCTTAGGAGCGTCCGGCCAGTACTTC.

The chain carries TRBV2 and TRBJ2-5; D not resolved. V was shortened by 6 bases and J by 4 bases, with 12 bases between the two germline ends. The CDR3 loop spans 13 amino acids. Germline V gene sequence: CDR1 SNHLY, CDR2 FYNNEI. CDR3 in amino acids: CASRSDNRETQYF. The DNA for the CDR3 is TGTGCCAGCAGATCCGACAATCGAGAGACCCAGTACTTC.

The chain employs TRBV7-8 and TRBJ2-5, with 7 bases that match TRBD1. Germline CDR1 SGHVS, CDR2 FQNEAQ. The junction had 10 bases not matched to a gene; V was cut back by 4 bases and J by 5 bases. This CDR3 has 15 amino acids. CDR3 DNA: TGTGCCAGCAGCTCGTCCACAGGGGTGAGGGAGACCCAGTACTTC. This translates into CASSSSTGVRETQYF.

CDR3 loop: CAWYFQPQHF. The CDR3 DNA sequence: TGTGCCTGGTACTTCCAGCCCCAGCATTTT. The genes are TRBV30 and TRBJ1-5, with D hard to call. The CDR3 is 10 residues long. V lost 5 bases and J 7 bases, leaving 6 bases between the germline ends. Per the germline V gene, CDR1 is GTSNPN and CDR2 is SVGIG (reference sequence).

Concerning this clonotype: One end of the junction varies from germline; a read error may be responsible. The chain carries TRBV7-2 and TRBJ1-2; D remains ambiguous. Looked up from germline, CDR1 is SGHTA and CDR2 is FQGNSA. The CDR3 length is 12 residues. This CDR3 is CASNLLNYGYTF. CDR3 DNA sequence: TGTGCCAGCAACTTACTAAACTATGGCTACACCTTC.

The chain employs TRBV7-8 and TRBJ2-1; 8 nucleotides agree with TRBD2. The CDR3 consists of 15 residues. Germline CDR1 reads SGHVS; CDR2 reads FQNEAQ. After removal of 4 bases from V and 5 bases from J, the junction contained 7 bases not matched to a gene. CDR3 in DNA: TGTGCCAGCAGCTGGGGACTAGAGATGAACAATGAGCAGTTCTTC. It yields the protein CASSWGLEMNNEQFF.